This T cell receptor (beta chain) was sequenced during a study of response to subunit inactivated influenza vaccine. Notes on the study in general: Authors suggested few new T cells are recruited by each seasonal influenza vaccination.

This clonotype has at least ten counts. Antigen unknown. Germline-derived CDR1 and CDR2 are KGHSH and LQKENI. J gave up 7 bases and V 3 bases, and 9 bases lay outside the gene matches. The CDR3 totals 17 residues. One entry per CDR3 protein, called by TCRdb with MiXCR from the RT-PCR reads. The repertoire holds about 480,000 distinct CDR3 sequences, with around 9.9% as singletons. This receptor was obtained from a man aged 50-60 years who received an inactivated influenza vaccine. The chain has TRBV18 and TRBJ2-1; 13 bases are shared with TRBD2. The source was PBMCs from blood, collected roughly 48 days after vaccination. In nucleotides, the CDR3 is TGTGCCAGCTCACCCTGGACTAGCGGGAGCCCGCCAAATGAGCAGTTCTTC. Translated: CASSPWTSGSPPNEQFF.